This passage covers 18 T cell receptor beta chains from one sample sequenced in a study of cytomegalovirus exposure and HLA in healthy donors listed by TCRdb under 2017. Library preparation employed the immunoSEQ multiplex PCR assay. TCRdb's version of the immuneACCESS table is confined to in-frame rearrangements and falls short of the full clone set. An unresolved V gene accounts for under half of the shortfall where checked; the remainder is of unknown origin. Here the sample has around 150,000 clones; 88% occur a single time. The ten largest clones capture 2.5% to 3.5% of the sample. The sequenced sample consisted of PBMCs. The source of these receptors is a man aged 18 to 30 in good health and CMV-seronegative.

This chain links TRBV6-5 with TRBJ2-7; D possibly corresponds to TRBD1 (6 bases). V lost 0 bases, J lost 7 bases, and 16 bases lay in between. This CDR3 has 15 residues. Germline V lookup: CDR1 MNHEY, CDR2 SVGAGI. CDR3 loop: CASSYSKQGRSEQYF. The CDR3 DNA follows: TGTGCCAGCAGTTACTCGAAACAGGGAAGGAGTGAGCAGTACTTC.

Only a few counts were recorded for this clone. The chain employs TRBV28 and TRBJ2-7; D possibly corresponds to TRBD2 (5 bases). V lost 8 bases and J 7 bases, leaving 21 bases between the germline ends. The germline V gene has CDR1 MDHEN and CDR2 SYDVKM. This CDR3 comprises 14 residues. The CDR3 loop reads CASANPGTLGEQYF. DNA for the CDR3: TGTGCCAGCGCGAACCCGGGAACCTTGGGGGAGCAGTACTTC.

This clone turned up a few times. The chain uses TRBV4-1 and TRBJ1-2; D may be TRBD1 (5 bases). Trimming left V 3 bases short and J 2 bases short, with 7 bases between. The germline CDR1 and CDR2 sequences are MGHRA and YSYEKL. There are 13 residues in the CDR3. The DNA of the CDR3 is TGCGCCAGCAGCCACCCAGGGAACTATGGCTACACCTTC. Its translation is CASSHPGNYGYTF.

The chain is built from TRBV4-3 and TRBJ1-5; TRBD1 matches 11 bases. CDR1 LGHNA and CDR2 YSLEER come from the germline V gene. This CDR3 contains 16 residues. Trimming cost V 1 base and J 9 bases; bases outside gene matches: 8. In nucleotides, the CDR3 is TGCGCCAGCAGCCAAGGGCCGGGACAGGGGGGAGGGCCCCAGCATTTT. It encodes CASSQGPGQGGGPQHF.

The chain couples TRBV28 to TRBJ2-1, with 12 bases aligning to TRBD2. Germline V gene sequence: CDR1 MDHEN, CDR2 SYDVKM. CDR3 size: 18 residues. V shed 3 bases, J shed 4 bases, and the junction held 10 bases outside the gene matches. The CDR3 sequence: CASSFRGGLAGIYNEQFF. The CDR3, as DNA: TGTGCCAGCAGTTTCAGGGGGGGACTAGCGGGTATTTACAATGAGCAGTTCTTC. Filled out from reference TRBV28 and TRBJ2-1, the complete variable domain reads DVKVTQSSRYLVKRTGEKVFLECVQDMDHENMFWYRQDPGLGLRLIYFSYDVKMKEKGDIPEGYSVSREKKERFSLILESASTNQTSMYLCASSFRGGLAGIYNEQFFGPGTRLTVL.

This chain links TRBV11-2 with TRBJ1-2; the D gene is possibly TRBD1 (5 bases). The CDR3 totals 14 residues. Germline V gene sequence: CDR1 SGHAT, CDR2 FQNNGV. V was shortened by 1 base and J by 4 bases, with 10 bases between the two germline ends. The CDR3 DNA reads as TGTGCCAGCAGCTTAGGGGGCAGCAGCTATGGCTACACCTTC. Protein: CASSLGGSSYGYTF.

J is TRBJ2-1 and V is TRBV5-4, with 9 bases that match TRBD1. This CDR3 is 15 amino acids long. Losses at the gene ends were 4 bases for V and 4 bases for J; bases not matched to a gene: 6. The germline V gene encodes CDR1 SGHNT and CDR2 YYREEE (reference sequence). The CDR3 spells CASSLRTGAYNEQFF. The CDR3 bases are TGTGCCAGCAGCCTCAGGACAGGGGCGTACAATGAGCAGTTCTTC.

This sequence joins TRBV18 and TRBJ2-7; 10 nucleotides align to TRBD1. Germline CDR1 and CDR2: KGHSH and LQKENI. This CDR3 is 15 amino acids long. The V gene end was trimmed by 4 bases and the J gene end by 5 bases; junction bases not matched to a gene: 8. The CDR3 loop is CASSRDRGQVNEQYF. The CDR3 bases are TGTGCCAGCTCACGGGACAGGGGCCAGGTAAACGAGCAGTACTTC.

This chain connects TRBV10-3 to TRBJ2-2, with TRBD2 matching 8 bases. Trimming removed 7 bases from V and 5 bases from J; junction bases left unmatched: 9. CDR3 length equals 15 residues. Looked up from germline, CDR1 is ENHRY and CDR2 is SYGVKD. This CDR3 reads CAITPGTRSTGELFF. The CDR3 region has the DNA TGTGCCATCACGCCCGGGACTAGAAGTACCGGGGAGCTGTTTTTT.

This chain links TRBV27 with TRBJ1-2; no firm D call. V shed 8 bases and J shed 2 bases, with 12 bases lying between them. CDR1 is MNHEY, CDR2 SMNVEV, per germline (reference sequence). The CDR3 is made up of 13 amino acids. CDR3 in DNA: TGTGCCAGCGGGGAGAGAGCAAACTATGGCTACACCTTC. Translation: CASGERANYGYTF.

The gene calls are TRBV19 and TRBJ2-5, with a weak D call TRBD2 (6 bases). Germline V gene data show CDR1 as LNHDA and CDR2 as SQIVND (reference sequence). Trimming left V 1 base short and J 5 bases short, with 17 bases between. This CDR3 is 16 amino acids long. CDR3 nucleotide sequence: TGTGCCAGTAGTATAGGTACGCGGGGTTCGCGGGAGACCCAGTACTTC. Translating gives CASSIGTRGSRETQYF.

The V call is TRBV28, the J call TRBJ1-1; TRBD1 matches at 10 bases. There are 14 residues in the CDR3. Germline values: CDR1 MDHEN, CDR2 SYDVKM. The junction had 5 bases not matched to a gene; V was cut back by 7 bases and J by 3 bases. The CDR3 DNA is TGTGCCAGCATAACGGGACAGGGGTACACTGAAGCTTTCTTT. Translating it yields CASITGQGYTEAFF.

Here the CDR3 DNA reads TGTGCCAGCAGCTTAGGGCCCCAAGAGACCCAGTACTTC. Its protein is CASSLGPQETQYF. The genes are TRBV7-2 and TRBJ2-5; D gene uncertain. Germline lookup yields CDR1 SGHTA and CDR2 FQGNSA. The CDR3 is made up of 13 amino acids. The V and J ends lost 1 base and 1 base respectively, with 4 bases between them.

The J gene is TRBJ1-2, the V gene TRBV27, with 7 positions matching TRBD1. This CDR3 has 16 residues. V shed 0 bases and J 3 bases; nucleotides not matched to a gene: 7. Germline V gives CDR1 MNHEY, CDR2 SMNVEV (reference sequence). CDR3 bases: TGTGCCAGCAGTTTATCGCCCTATACAGGGGACTATGGCTACACCTTC. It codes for CASSLSPYTGDYGYTF.

The CDR3 nucleotides read TGTGCCAGCAGTGAGCACGGGGAGCTGTTTTTT. It yields the protein CASSEHGELFF. The genes are TRBV11-2 and TRBJ2-2; no firm D call. The V end lost 6 bases, the J end lost 7 bases, and 6 bases lay between the germline ends. The CDR3 is 11 amino acids. Germline CDR1 SGHAT, CDR2 FQNNGV.

The CDR3 loop is CASSPLRDLPYGYTF. CDR3 coding DNA: TGTGCCAGCAGTCCCCTGCGGGACCTACCCTATGGCTACACCTTC. The V and J genes are TRBV6-1 and TRBJ1-2; D might be TRBD1 (5 bases). V lost 5 bases and J lost 4, with 17 bases in between. Germline V gene lookup returns CDR1 MNHNS and CDR2 SASEGT. The length of the CDR3 is 15 residues.

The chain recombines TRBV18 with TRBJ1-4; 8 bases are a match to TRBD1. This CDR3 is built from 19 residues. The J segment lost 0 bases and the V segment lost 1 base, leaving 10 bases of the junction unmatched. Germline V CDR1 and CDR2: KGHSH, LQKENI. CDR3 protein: CASSPQGQGVGSTNEKLFF. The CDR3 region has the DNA TGTGCCAGCTCACCACAAGGACAGGGAGTAGGTTCAACTAATGAAAAACTGTTTTTT.

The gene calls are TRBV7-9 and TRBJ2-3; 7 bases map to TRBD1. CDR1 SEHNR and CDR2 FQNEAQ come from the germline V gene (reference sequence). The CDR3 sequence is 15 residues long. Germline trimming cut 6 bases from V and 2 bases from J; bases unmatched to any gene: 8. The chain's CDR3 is CASSMGQRVTDTQYF. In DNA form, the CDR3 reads TGTGCCAGCAGTATGGGACAGAGGGTCACAGATACGCAGTATTTT.